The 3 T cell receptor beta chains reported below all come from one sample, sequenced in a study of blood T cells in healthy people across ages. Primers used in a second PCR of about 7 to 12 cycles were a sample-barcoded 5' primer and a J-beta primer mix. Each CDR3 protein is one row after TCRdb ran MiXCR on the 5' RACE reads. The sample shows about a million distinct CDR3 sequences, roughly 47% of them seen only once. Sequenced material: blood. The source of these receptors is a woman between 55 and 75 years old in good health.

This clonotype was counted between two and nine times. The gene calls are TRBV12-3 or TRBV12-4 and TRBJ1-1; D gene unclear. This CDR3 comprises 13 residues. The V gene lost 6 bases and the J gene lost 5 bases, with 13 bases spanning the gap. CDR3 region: CASSTRGVTEAFF. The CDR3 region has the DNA TGTGCCAGCAGCACACGCGGGGTGACTGAAGCTTTCTTT.

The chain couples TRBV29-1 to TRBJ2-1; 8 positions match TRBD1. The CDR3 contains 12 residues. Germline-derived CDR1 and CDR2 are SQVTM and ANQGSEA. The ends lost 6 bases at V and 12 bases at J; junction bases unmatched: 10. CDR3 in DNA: TGCAGCGTCGGACAGGGAACAAGGGGGCAGTTCTTC. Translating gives CSVGQGTRGQFF.

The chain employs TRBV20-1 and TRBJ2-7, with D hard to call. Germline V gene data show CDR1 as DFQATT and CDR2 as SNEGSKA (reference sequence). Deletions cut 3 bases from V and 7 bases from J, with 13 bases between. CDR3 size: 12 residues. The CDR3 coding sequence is TGCAGTGCTAGCGTTCGCTACAATGAGCAGTACTTC. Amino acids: CSASVRYNEQYF.